This T cell receptor (beta chain) was captured in a study of T cells in Graves' hyperthyroidism and ophthalmopathy. Researchers amplified the TCR beta CDR3 regions from RNA transcripts. An initial round of RT-PCR targeting the TCR CDR3 relied on the HTBI primer set. TCRdb independently ran MiXCR on the multiplex PCR reads; one entry per CDR3 protein. The table lists almost 500,000 distinct CDR3 sequences, 20% to 25% of them singletons. With V trimmed by 5 bases and J by 6 bases, 13 bases remained unmatched. The CDR3 has 18 amino acids. The chain employs TRBV12-3 or TRBV12-4 and TRBJ2-1; 13 bases map to TRBD2. The sequence was collected from an older woman with Graves' ophthalmopathy. Sequencing used blood. CDR3 protein: CASSPRTSGGTNCNEQFF. In nucleotides, the CDR3 is TGTGCCAGCAGTCCCCGGACTAGCGGGGGAACAAACTGCAATGAGCAGTTCTTC.